The 14 T cell receptor beta chains below all came from one sample that was sequenced in a study of human T cells and chemical hapten exposure. Time point of the sample: patch test 1, 2 weeks after DPC sensitization. The treatment was: therapeutic diphenylcyclopropenone sensitization with weekly scalp DPC. TCRdb reanalysed the RACE reads using MiXCR and keeps one entry per CDR3 protein. The data contain 350,000 or so distinct CDR3 sequences, around 6.9% of them seen just once; the ten biggest clones take up 7.5% to 8.5%. The material sequenced was whole blood, taken in connection with sensitization to the hapten diphenylcyclopropenone (DPC). The receptors shown here come from a woman under 30 with alopecia areata. Some clones in this sample may be carry-over from other donors' samples.

The chain links TRBV28 to TRBJ1-2; no clear D. V lost 1 base to trimming and J lost 6 bases, with 9 bases between them. Germline CDR1 reads MDHEN; CDR2 reads SYDVKM. This CDR3 region has 13 residues. The CDR3 DNA is TGTGCCAGCAGTTTATCCTTCTTGAATGGCTACACCTTC. Its protein product is CASSLSFLNGYTF.

This clonotype occurred many times. The genes are TRBV29-1 and TRBJ2-2, with D perhaps matching TRBD1 or TRBD2 (5 bases each). Germline-derived CDR1 and CDR2 are SQVTM and ANQGSEA. Deletions cut 5 bases from V and 6 bases from J, with 22 bases between. The CDR3 sequence is 16 residues long. CDR3 nucleotides: TGCAGCGTTTTGCCCCGGGACGGGGAAACACCCGGGGAGCTGTTTTTT. Its protein product is CSVLPRDGETPGELFF.

The gene calls are TRBV6-5 and TRBJ1-1; a weak D match, TRBD1 (5 bases). This CDR3 spans 14 amino acids. The germline V gene has CDR1 MNHEY and CDR2 SVGAGI. Trimming pared 1 base from V and 4 bases from J, leaving 10 bases between. The CDR3 loop reads CASSYYLRATEAFF. The CDR3, as DNA: TGTGCCAGCAGTTACTATCTCAGGGCCACTGAAGCTTTCTTT.

The chain combines TRBV7-9 with TRBJ1-2, with a tentative D call TRBD1 (6 bases). Trimming pared 0 bases from V and 4 bases from J, leaving 12 bases between. From germline, CDR1 is SEHNR and CDR2 FQNEAQ (reference sequence). This CDR3 has 15 amino acids. The chain's CDR3 is CASSLASSGVYGYTF. DNA of the CDR3: TGTGCCAGCAGCTTAGCTTCATCAGGGGTCTATGGCTACACCTTC.

In this sample, this clonotype turned up many times. The V call is TRBV29-1, the J call TRBJ1-1, with 10 nucleotides matching TRBD1. V lost 6 bases, J lost 2 bases, and 9 bases stayed unmatched. The CDR3 spans 15 residues. Germline V gene lookup returns CDR1 SQVTM and CDR2 ANQGSEA. The CDR3 reads CSVPRQGASNTEAFF. The CDR3 DNA follows: TGCAGCGTGCCACGACAGGGGGCTTCTAACACTGAAGCTTTCTTT.

This clonotype was observed many times. This chain connects TRBV12-3 or TRBV12-4 to TRBJ1-5, with D uncertain. CDR3 length: 13 residues. Trimming removed 2 bases from V and 5 bases from J, with 7 bases in between. In nucleotides, the CDR3 is TGTGCCAGCAGTTTATCGGCTGATCAGCCCCAGCATTTT. Protein sequence: CASSLSADQPQHF.

This clonotype was observed at least ten times. The chain has TRBV27 and TRBJ1-2; 7 bases are shared with TRBD1. The junction had 2 bases not matched to a gene; V was cut back by 3 bases and J by 7 bases. Germline loops: CDR1 MNHEY, CDR2 SMNVEV (reference sequence). The CDR3 totals 12 residues. The CDR3 DNA reads as TGTGCCAGCAGTTTTAGGGGGCTTGGCTACACCTTC. This codes for CASSFRGLGYTF.

This clonotype was counted many times. The J gene is TRBJ2-3, the V gene TRBV29-1; perhaps D is TRBD1 or TRBD2 (5 bases each). Germline V gene sequence: CDR1 SQVTM, CDR2 ANQGSEA. The V end was cut by 1 base, the J end by 4 bases, with 9 bases between. The CDR3 is 13 amino acids. CDR3 coding DNA: TGCAGCGTTGAAGGGGGGTACCCAGATACGCAGTATTTT. It codes for CSVEGGYPDTQYF.

For this clonotype: It may be a read error: a sequence one base away is much more abundant. The chain uses TRBV29-1 and TRBJ2-2, with D possibly called TRBD1 or TRBD2 (6 bases each). Germline V gene data show CDR1 as SQVTM and CDR2 as ANQGSEA. This CDR3 comprises 13 residues. Trimming took off 5 bases at V and 6 bases at J, with 13 bases between the two ends. This CDR3 reads CSVWPGEAGELFF. The CDR3 DNA reads TGCAGCGTTTGGCCAGGGGAGGCCGGGGAGCTGTTTTTT.

This clonotype was found many times. The chain employs TRBV6-5 and TRBJ2-7; 11 bases are a match to TRBD1. CDR3 length: 16 amino acids. Losses at the gene ends were 5 bases for V and 3 bases for J; bases not matched to a gene: 9. Germline V gives CDR1 MNHEY, CDR2 SVGAGI. This chain's CDR3 is CASSRLPGQGDYEQYF. In nucleotides, the CDR3 is TGTGCCAGCAGTCGACTCCCGGGACAGGGGGACTACGAGCAGTACTTC.

This clonotype showed up just a few times. The V gene is TRBV6-5, the J gene TRBJ1-1; D is uncertain. V lost 0 bases, J lost 0 bases, and 8 bases lay in between. The CDR3 is 15 residues long. Germline assignment: CDR1 MNHEY and CDR2 SVGAGI. This chain's CDR3 is CASSYSRFMNTEAFF. CDR3 DNA: TGTGCCAGCAGTTACTCGAGGTTCATGAACACTGAAGCTTTCTTT.

Only a few counts were recorded for this clonotype. The rearrangement links TRBV6-1 to TRBJ1-6; D perhaps matches TRBD1 (5 bases). Trimming removed 8 bases from V and 4 bases from J, with 21 bases in between. The CDR3 runs to 17 residues. CDR1 and CDR2 from the germline V gene are MNHNS and SASEGT. As DNA, the CDR3 is TGTGCCAGCGAAAGACGTCTAACGGGACGGTATAATTCACCCCTCCACTTT. It is translated as CASERRLTGRYNSPLHF.

This clonotype was counted ten times or more. V gene TRBV5-6 combines with J gene TRBJ2-6, with D tentatively TRBD1 (6 bases). Germline V CDR1 and CDR2: SGHDT, YYEEEE. Trimming took off 0 bases at V and 3 bases at J, with 10 bases between the two ends. CDR3 length: 16 amino acids. As DNA, the CDR3 is TGTGCCAGCAGCTTGGGCAGGGGAAGTGGGGCCAACGTCCTGACTTTC. Translating it yields CASSLGRGSGANVLTF.

This clonotype was seen a handful of times. The chain carries TRBV5-1 and TRBJ2-6; TRBD1 aligns across 9 bases. V lost 5 bases, J lost 2 bases, and 11 bases stayed unmatched. CDR1 SGHRS and CDR2 YFSETQ come from the germline V gene. The CDR3 contains 18 residues. CDR3 loop: CASRDFRDREAGANVLTF. DNA of the CDR3: TGCGCCAGCAGGGATTTCCGGGACAGGGAGGCTGGGGCCAACGTCCTGACTTTC.